The sequence of this T cell receptor beta chain was determined in a study of CD8+ T cells in alopecia areata (dated by TCRdb to 2016 to 2019). With regard to the full study: The study used high-throughput TCRbeta sequencing to examine T cell clonal expansion in alopecia areata, in both the C3H/HeJ mouse model and human patients. Scalp tissue and sorted CD4+ and CD8+ peripheral blood T cells from patchy and totalis/universalis alopecia areata patients and from healthy controls were covered by human TCRbeta sequencing. Scalp clonality was compared across normal scalp (n=4), patchy alopecia areata scalp (n=8), and alopecia totalis/universalis scalp (n=8). The RNA source kit depended on sample type: the PAXgene miRNA kit for fixed scalp, the miRNeasy kit for PBMCs, and the RNeasy kit for mouse skin. Amplification of TCRbeta CDR3 regions was done by immunoSEQ multiplex PCR using 35 Vbeta forward primers and 13 Jbeta reverse primers.

Notes on this clone: Its antigen target is currently unknown. Per-base qualities were not stored, and no clone one base away is much larger.

Findings and caveats that apply to the study as a whole: Higher clonality and more expanded CD8+ clones were observed in lesional scalp than in normal scalp, particularly in alopecia totalis/universalis, a finding suggestive of antigenic drive. Resident alphabeta T cells in normal human skin are also sequenced, complicating scalp TCR repertoire analysis, unlike mouse skin dominated by gammadelta T cells. Shared TCR sequences between patients were less evident than in mice, which may be partly attributable to HLA diversity in the patient population.

The method behind the library was the immunoSEQ multiplex PCR assay. For TCR sequencing, RNA was extracted from every sample and reverse transcribed into cDNA to serve as template. SuperScript III was used to make first-strand cDNA, primed with a 2:1 mix of oligo-dT and random hexamers. A synthetic immune receptor repertoire was used to gauge amplification bias, and whatever bias remained was removed computationally. The authors' pipeline ran thus. Raw reads were preprocessed to remove errors, and CDR3 was defined according to IMGT conventions as the region from the conserved cysteine to phenylalanine. Clonality was computed as 1 minus the Shannon entropy, with the entropy normalized by log2 of the number of productive unique TCRs. CD4 or CD8 identity of scalp clones was inferred by cross-referencing scalp TCRbeta sequences with sorted blood CD4 and CD8 repertoires. Drawn from immuneACCESS, this table holds only the in-frame rearrangements with V and J called that TCRdb kept. Clones are partly lost; checked studies trace under half to an unresolved V gene and leave the rest unexplained. The D gene and trimming were derived from the DNA, and the V and J assignments and clone size from that table. The sample table contains around 150,000 clones; only one count was recorded for less than 65% of them. About 38% of the sample comes from the top ten.

V loses 8 bases of germline sequence and J loses 3 bases, and the interval between the two ends is 12 bases. The CDR3 spans 13 residues, from the cysteine through the phenylalanine. The entry retains the CDR3 DNA only, 39 bases that are in frame from base 1. The CDR1 and CDR2 encoded by the germline V gene are MNHNS and SASEGT. PBMCs were isolated by density centrifugation and stained for CD3, CD4 and CD8, and CD4+ and CD8+ T cells were sorted on a FACSAria. Scalp biopsies and blood samples were obtained from unaffected controls. This chain joins TRBV6-1 to TRBJ2-3; D gene: possibly TRBD1, on 6 matching bases. Sequenced: CD8+ T cells sorted from blood. The receptor's source is a human donor in good health. Read as DNA, the sequence is TGTGCCAGCGGGCAGGGGATGACAGATACGCAGTATTTT. Translated, it gives CASGQGMTDTQYF.